This record looks at one TCR beta chain sequence and its context. The CDR3 has 15 amino acids. Germline-derived CDR1 and CDR2 are KGHSH and LQKENI. Unmatched junction bases numbered 10, after V lost 6 bases and J lost 8 bases. These data originate in a study of blood T cell repertoires in COVID-19. This table comes from immunoSEQ multiplex PCR, and its TCRdb copy is limited to in-frame clones, with some not included. The table lists about 190,000 clones, 70% to 80% of them singletons. The sequencing input was peripheral blood. This sequence originates from a woman aged 45-60 years with acute or convalescent COVID-19. This chain joins TRBV18 and TRBJ2-2; 9 positions match TRBD2. CDR3 in DNA: TGTGCCAGCTCCTGGACTAGCGAGAGAACTGGGGAGCTGTTTTTT. Amino acids: CASSWTSERTGELFF.